Presented here are 17 T cell receptor beta chains from one specimen sequenced in a study of CD8+ T cells in alopecia areata. Sequencing used cDNA as its template, made by extracting RNA and reverse transcribing it. Measured with immunoSEQ multiplex PCR; TCRdb has only the in-frame clones, and not every one. In the table there are more than 95,000 clones, about two fifths of which are singletons. The sample was CD4+ T cells sorted from blood. These receptors originate from a human donor with alopecia areata.

The rearrangement joins TRBV19 to TRBJ1-1, with no clear D. Germline CDR1 is LNHDA and CDR2 is SQIVND (reference sequence). The length of the CDR3 is 11 residues. CDR3 in amino acids: CVILGRTEAFF. The CDR3 DNA sequence: TGTGTCATCTTAGGGCGCACTGAAGCTTTCTTT.

This clone was observed a few times. The CDR3 protein is CASSPSRDGYTF. The CDR3 DNA sequence: TGTGCCAGCTCACCATCTAGGGATGGCTACACCTTC. The chain carries TRBV18 and TRBJ1-2; D remains unclear. CDR1 is KGHSH and CDR2 is LQKENI in the germline V gene. Trimming cost V 2 bases and J 6 bases, with 7 bases left between them. The CDR3 extends over 12 amino acids.

This chain connects TRBV7-2 to TRBJ1-2, with 9 nucleotides matching TRBD1. Germline CDR1 SGHTA, CDR2 FQGNSA. This CDR3 has 15 residues. V lost 4 bases to trimming and J lost 2 bases; unmatched junction nucleotides: 5. The CDR3 sequence is CASSSDRGRNYGYTF. For the CDR3, the DNA is TGTGCCAGCAGCTCTGACAGGGGGAGGAACTATGGCTACACCTTC.

The chain employs TRBV18 and TRBJ1-1; D remains ambiguous. CDR1 is KGHSH, CDR2 LQKENI, per germline. This CDR3 has 10 residues. Deletions cut 4 bases from V and 11 bases from J, with 8 bases between. CDR3 protein: CASSLGGAFF. DNA of the CDR3: TGTGCCAGCTCACTTGGAGGGGCTTTCTTT.

This clone was detected only a few times. The chain links TRBV29-1 to TRBJ2-5; D is unresolved. Germline CDR1 reads SQVTM; CDR2 reads ANQGSEA. V lost 2 bases and J 2 bases, leaving 15 bases between the germline ends. The CDR3 consists of 15 residues. The CDR3 nucleotides are TGCAGCGTTGAACTCGGCAGTCTGGAACAAGAGACCCAGTACTTC. It translates to CSVELGSLEQETQYF.

This clone was recorded a few times. This chain uses TRBV6-6 with TRBJ2-7; D ambiguous. Trimming removed 1 base from V and 2 bases from J, with 15 bases in between. CDR3 size: 16 residues. CDR1 and CDR2 from the germline V gene are MNHNY and SVGAGI (reference sequence). The CDR3: CASSYLALPRAYEQYF. CDR3 coding DNA: TGTGCCAGCAGTTACTTGGCACTCCCCCGAGCCTACGAGCAGTACTTC.

V is TRBV5-4 and J is TRBJ2-2; D is ambiguous. Germline CDR1 is SGHNT and CDR2 is YYREEE (reference sequence). The V and J ends lost 4 bases and 0 bases respectively, with 4 bases between them. This CDR3 is built from 13 residues. Written as DNA, the CDR3 is TGTGCCAGCAGCGCAGCGAACACCGGGGAGCTGTTTTTT. Residues: CASSAANTGELFF.

This clone has just a few counts. The J gene is TRBJ1-5, the V gene TRBV29-1; D ambiguous. V gave up 1 base and J gave up 3 bases, with 7 bases separating them. Germline CDR1 reads SQVTM; CDR2 reads ANQGSEA. There are 13 residues in the CDR3. The CDR3 bases are TGCAGCGTTGAAGTTACAGCCAATCAGCCCCAGCATTTT. Translating it yields CSVEVTANQPQHF.

J is TRBJ2-3 and V is TRBV5-1, with D possibly being TRBD1 (6 bases). CDR1 and CDR2 (germline): SGHRS, YFSETQ. Trimming took 3 bases from V and 2 from J, leaving 10 bases between them. The CDR3 loop spans 14 amino acids. The CDR3 sequence is CASSSGEVTDTQYF. For the CDR3, the DNA is TGCGCCAGCAGCTCAGGGGAAGTCACAGATACGCAGTATTTT.

This clone was picked up a small number of times. The chain links TRBV30 to TRBJ2-1; 7 bases map to TRBD2. CDR1 and CDR2 from the germline V gene are GTSNPN and SVGIG (reference sequence). The CDR3 length is 14 residues. V lost 0 bases and J lost 3; bases outside the gene matches: 2. Here the CDR3 DNA reads TGTGCCTGGAGTGTACGCGGGAGCTACAATGAGCAGTTCTTC. Protein: CAWSVRGSYNEQFF.

The V and J genes are TRBV5-4 and TRBJ2-7; D call uncertain. There are 14 residues in the CDR3. Trimming shortened V by 1 base and J by 3 bases, and 11 bases separated the two germline ends. CDR1 and CDR2 from the germline V gene are SGHNT and YYREEE (reference sequence). The CDR3 region has the DNA TGTGCCAGCAGCTTGTCGGCAGGCGGCTACGAGCAGTACTTC. Protein sequence: CASSLSAGGYEQYF.

The chain is built from TRBV4-1 and TRBJ1-4; 8 bases fit TRBD1. This CDR3 region has 16 residues. Germline CDR1 MGHRA, CDR2 YSYEKL. The V gene end was trimmed by 4 bases and the J gene end by 6 bases; junction bases not matched to a gene: 10. Here the CDR3 reads CASSPSQGARDEKLFF. The CDR3, as DNA: TGCGCCAGCAGCCCATCCCAGGGGGCGCGGGATGAAAAACTGTTTTTT.

This rearrangement joins TRBV28 to TRBJ2-5; 8 positions match TRBD2. With V trimmed by 5 bases and J by 4 bases, 6 bases remained unmatched. Germline V gene sequence: CDR1 MDHEN, CDR2 SYDVKM. CDR3 size: 14 residues. The CDR3 reads CASSPWTSPETQYF. Here the CDR3 DNA reads TGTGCCAGCAGTCCTTGGACTAGCCCAGAGACCCAGTACTTC.

The chain recombines TRBV5-1 with TRBJ2-5; a weak D match, TRBD2 (5 bases). Germline V gives CDR1 SGHRS, CDR2 YFSETQ. The CDR3 consists of 13 residues. The ends were cut back, 7 bases at V and 3 bases at J, with 13 bases in the middle. CDR3 protein: CASSRLPEETQYF. As DNA, the CDR3 is TGCGCCAGCTCTAGACTACCCGAAGAGACCCAGTACTTC.

Sample share makes this clone medium-sized. The gene calls are TRBV7-9 and TRBJ2-3; D possibly corresponds to TRBD2 (5 bases). The V end lost 3 bases, the J end lost 8 bases, and 9 bases lay between the germline ends. Germline V CDR1 and CDR2: SEHNR, FQNEAQ (reference sequence). The CDR3 sequence is 12 residues long. CDR3 amino acids: CASSLARGTQYF. CDR3 nucleotides: TGTGCCAGCAGCTTGGCCCGGGGTACGCAGTATTTT.

The CDR3 nucleotides are TGTGCCAGCAGTTACTCGACAGGACAGGGGCTCAATGAGCAGTTCTTC. Translating gives CASSYSTGQGLNEQFF. The chain has TRBV6-5 and TRBJ2-1; 9 bases agree with TRBD1. The CDR3 consists of 16 residues. Germline trimming cut 0 bases from V and 6 bases from J; bases unmatched to any gene: 6. Germline CDR1 MNHEY, CDR2 SVGAGI.

This clone has just a few counts. The junction departs from germline at one end; a sequencing error may be responsible. This rearrangement joins TRBV29-1 to TRBJ1-1; D might be TRBD1 (6 bases). The CDR3 loop spans 14 amino acids. Per the germline V gene, CDR1 is SQVTM and CDR2 is ANQGSEA. The DNA for the CDR3 is TGCAGCGCCTTGAGGGCAGGAGGGGACACTCAAGCTTTCTTT. Protein product: CSALRAGGDTQAFF.